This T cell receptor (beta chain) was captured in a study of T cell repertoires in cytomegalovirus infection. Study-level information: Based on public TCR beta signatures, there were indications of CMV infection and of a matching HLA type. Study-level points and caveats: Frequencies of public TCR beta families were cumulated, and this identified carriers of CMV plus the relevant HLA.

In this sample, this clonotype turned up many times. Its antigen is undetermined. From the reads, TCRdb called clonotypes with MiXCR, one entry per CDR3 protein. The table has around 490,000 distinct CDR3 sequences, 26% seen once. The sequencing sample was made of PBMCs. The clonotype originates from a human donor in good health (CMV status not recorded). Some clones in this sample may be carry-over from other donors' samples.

The CDR3 DNA is TGTGCCAGCAGCCGGAGGGGAAGCAATCAGCCCCAGCATTTT. It translates to CASSRRGSNQPQHF. The V call is TRBV7-2, the J call TRBJ1-5; TRBD1 is a possible D gene (5 bases). Trimming left V 5 bases short and J 1 base short, with 9 bases between. This CDR3 comprises 14 residues. Germline V lookup: CDR1 SGHTA, CDR2 FQGNSA.